The clone carrying this T cell receptor (beta chain) has just one count. What it recognizes is unknown. The entry originates in a study of cytomegalovirus exposure and HLA in healthy donors. At the level of the study: Earlier findings included about 120 million unique TCR beta sequences obtained from 150 million to 200 million T cells. General observations from the study: Sequencing depth roughly uniform across donors was assumed in presence/absence analyses. Of the V segments, some could not be distinguished, including TRBV6-2 and TRBV6-3, and were excluded. A later analysis linked a missense DCLRE1C variant to TCR beta V- and J-gene trimming.

The PCR was carried out with 60 Vbeta primers and 13 Jbeta primers. Sequencing was performed with immunoSEQ multiplex PCR; in TCRdb, only in-frame clones are kept and a portion is missing. In the table there are 150,000 or so clones, about 72% of which are singletons. Germline V lookup: CDR1 WSHSY, CDR2 SAAADI. Trimming cost V 6 bases and J 2 bases, with 5 bases left between them. The CDR3 runs 11 residues. Specimen: PBMCs. The origin of this receptor is a middle-aged man in good health and CMV-seropositive. The rearrangement joins TRBV10-2 to TRBJ2-7; D not resolved. The CDR3 spells CASRDTYEQYF. In DNA, the CDR3 is TGCGCCAGCAGAGACACCTACGAGCAGTACTTC.